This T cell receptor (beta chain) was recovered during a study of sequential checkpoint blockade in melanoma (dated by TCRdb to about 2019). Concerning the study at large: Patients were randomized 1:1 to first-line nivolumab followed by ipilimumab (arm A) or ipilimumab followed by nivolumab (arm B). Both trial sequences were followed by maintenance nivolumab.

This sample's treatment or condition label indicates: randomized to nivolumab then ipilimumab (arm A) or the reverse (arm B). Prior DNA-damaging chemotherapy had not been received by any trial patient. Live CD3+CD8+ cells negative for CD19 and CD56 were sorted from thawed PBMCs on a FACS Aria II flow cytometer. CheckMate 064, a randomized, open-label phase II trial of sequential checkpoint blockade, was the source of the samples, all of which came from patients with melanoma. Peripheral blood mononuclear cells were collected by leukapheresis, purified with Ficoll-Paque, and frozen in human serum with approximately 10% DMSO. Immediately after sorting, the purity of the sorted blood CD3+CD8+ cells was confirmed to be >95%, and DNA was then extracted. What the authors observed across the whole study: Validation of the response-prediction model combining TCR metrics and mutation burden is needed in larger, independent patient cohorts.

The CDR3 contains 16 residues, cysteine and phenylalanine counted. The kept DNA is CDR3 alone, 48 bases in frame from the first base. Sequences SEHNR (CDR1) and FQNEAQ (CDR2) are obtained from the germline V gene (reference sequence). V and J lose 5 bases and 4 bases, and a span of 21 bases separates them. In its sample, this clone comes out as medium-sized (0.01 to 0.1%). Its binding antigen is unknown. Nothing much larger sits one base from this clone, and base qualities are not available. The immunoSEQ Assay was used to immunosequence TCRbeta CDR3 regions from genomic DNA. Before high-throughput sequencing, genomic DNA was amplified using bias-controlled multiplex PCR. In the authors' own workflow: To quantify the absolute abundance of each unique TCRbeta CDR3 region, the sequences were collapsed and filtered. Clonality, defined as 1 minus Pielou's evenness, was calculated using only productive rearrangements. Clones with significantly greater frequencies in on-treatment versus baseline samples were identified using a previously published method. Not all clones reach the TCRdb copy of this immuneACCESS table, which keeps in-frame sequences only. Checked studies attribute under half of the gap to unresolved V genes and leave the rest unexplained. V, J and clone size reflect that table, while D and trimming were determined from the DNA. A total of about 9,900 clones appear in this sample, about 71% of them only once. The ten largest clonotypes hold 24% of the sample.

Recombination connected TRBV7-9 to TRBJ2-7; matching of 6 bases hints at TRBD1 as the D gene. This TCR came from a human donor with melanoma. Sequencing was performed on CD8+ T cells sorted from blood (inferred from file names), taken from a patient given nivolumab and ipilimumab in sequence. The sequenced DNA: TGTGCCAGCAGCCATCCTCGGACCAGGGGATCTTACGAGCAGTACTTC. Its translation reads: CASSHPRTRGSYEQYF. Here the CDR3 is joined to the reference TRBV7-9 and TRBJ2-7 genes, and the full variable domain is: DTGVSQNPRHKITKRGQNVTFRCDPISEHNRLYWYRQTLGQGPEFLTYFQNEAQLEKSRLLSDRFSAERPKGSFSTLEIQRTEQGDSAMYLCASSHPRTRGSYEQYFGPGTRLTVT.